Sequencing of this T cell receptor (beta chain) was carried out in a study of shared clonotypes between healthy human individuals. General observations from the study: Four donors shared around 5.2% of their naive CD4 clonotypes.

CDR3 length: 13 residues. Germline CDR1 reads ENHRY; CDR2 reads SYGVKD. Trimming removed 5 bases at V and 5 bases at J, with 13 bases between. Turning to this clone: No antigen is known for it.

Deep was the level at which the assay was run. Clones were read by immunoSEQ multiplex PCR, and TCRdb kept only the in-frame ones, dropping some. The table records around 720,000 clones, 73% of them present only once. Into CD45RA+ naive and CD45RA-negative memory subsets, the CD4+ cells were split. This clonotype was obtained from a woman aged 25 to 39 in good health. Specimen: memory CD4+ T cells sorted from blood. The subset was: CD45RA-negative fraction. This sequence joins TRBV10-3 and TRBJ2-7, with D tentatively TRBD2 (5 bases). Written as DNA, the CDR3 is TGTGCCATCAGTTTTAGGACTGTCGACGAGCAGTACTTC. This translates into CAISFRTVDEQYF.